These T cell receptor beta chains were read from a single sample in a study of glioma-infiltrating T cells. TCRdb recomputed calls from the multiplex PCR reads with MiXCR, one row per CDR3 protein. The sample yields tens of thousands of distinct CDR3 sequences, less than 30% seen once. The specimen sequenced was glioma tissue, nonneoplastic brain tissue, or PBMCs (not recorded which). The receptors were gathered from a human donor with low-grade glioma or glioblastoma, undergoing nonglioma brain surgery, or in good health (not recorded which). Each CDR3 is given with its conserved first and last residue. Fields, in order: clone size, V gene, J gene, D gene, CDR3 protein, CDR3 DNA. The D gene is left open where the match is weak. Size tells how often a clone was seen (once, few, many) or the class of an expanded clone, and some rows leave it out.

size: few
V: TRBV12-3/TRBV12-4
J: TRBJ2-3
D: .
CDR3: CASSRANPTDTQYF
DNA: TGTGCCAGCAGTAGGGCCAATCCCACAGATACGCAGTATTTT

size: many
V: TRBV7-2
J: TRBJ2-2
D: .
CDR3: CASSLVSDNTGELFF
DNA: TGTGCCAGCAGCTTAGTCTCTGACAACACCGGGGAGCTGTTTTTT

size: .
V: TRBV7-6
J: TRBJ1-1
D: .
CDR3: CASSLVASYETEAFF
DNA: TGTGCCAGCAGCTTAGTGGCTAGCTACGAGACTGAAGCTTTCTTT

size: .
V: TRBV10-2
J: TRBJ1-4
D: .
CDR3: CASSEFGAINEKLFF
DNA: TGCGCCAGCAGTGAATTCGGTGCAATTAATGAAAAACTGTTTTTT

size: many
V: TRBV2
J: TRBJ1-2
D: .
CDR3: CASSELAYGYTF
DNA: TGTGCCAGCAGTGAACTCGCCTATGGCTACACCTTC

size: .
V: TRBV6-2/TRBV6-3
J: TRBJ2-1
D: .
CDR3: CASSSPGKSPYNEHFF
DNA: TGTGCCAGCAGTTCCCCGGGGAAATCGCCCTACAATGAGCATTTCTTC

size: many
V: TRBV14
J: TRBJ2-5
D: .
CDR3: CASSQAKTTQYF
DNA: TGTGCCAGCAGCCAAGCAAAAACGACCCAGTACTTC

size: .
V: TRBV3-1
J: TRBJ1-1
D: TRBD1
CDR3: CASSQEDRVEAEAFF
DNA: TGTGCCAGCAGCCAAGAGGACAGGGTGGAGGCTGAAGCTTTCTTT

size: many
V: TRBV19
J: TRBJ1-1
D: .
CDR3: CASTEGTRNTEAFF
DNA: TGTGCCAGTACCGAAGGGACTAGGAACACTGAAGCTTTCTTT

size: many
V: TRBV5-5
J: TRBJ1-1
D: .
CDR3: CASSPERYRLNTEAFF
DNA: TGTGCCAGCAGCCCAGAGAGGTACCGGTTGAACACTGAAGCTTTCTTT

size: many
V: TRBV7-2
J: TRBJ1-3
D: .
CDR3: CASNLGVGSGNTIYF
DNA: TGTGCCAGCAACTTAGGGGTAGGCTCTGGAAACACCATATATTTT

size: .
V: TRBV18
J: TRBJ2-1
D: .
CDR3: CASSTDSLEQFF
DNA: TGTGCCAGCTCAACCGACTCACTAGAGCAGTTCTTC

size: many
V: TRBV27
J: TRBJ2-5
D: .
CDR3: CASRNGQLQETQYF
DNA: TGTGCCAGCAGAAATGGGCAGTTGCAAGAGACCCAGTACTTC